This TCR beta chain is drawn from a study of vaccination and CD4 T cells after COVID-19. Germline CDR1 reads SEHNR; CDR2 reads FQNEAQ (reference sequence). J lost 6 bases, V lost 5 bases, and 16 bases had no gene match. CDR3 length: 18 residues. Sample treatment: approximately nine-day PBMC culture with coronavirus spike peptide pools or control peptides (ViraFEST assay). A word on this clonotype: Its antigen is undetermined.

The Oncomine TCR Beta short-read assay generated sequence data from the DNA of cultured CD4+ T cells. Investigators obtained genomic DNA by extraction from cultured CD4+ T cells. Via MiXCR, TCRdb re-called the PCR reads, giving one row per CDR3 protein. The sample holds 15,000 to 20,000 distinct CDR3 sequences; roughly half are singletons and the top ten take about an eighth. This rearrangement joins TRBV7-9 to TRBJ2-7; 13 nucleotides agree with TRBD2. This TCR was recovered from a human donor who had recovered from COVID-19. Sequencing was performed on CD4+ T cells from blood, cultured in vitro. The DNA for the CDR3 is TGTGCCAGCAGCCCATACCGGACTAGCGGGAGTCAGCCGCGCGAGCAGTACTTC. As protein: CASSPYRTSGSQPREQYF.